These 13 T cell receptor beta chains were sequenced from one sample in a study of blood T cell repertoires in COVID-19. The data were produced by immunoSEQ multiplex PCR, yet TCRdb's version contains in-frame clones alone and is incomplete. The sample yields about 140,000 clones, over 80% seen once. Specimen: peripheral blood. The receptor source for this set is a woman older than 75 with acute or convalescent COVID-19.

The J gene is TRBJ1-1, the V gene TRBV6-5; D perhaps matches TRBD1 (6 bases). V dropped 5 bases and J dropped 0 bases, with 10 bases sitting between them. The CDR3 is made up of 14 amino acids. Germline loops: CDR1 MNHEY, CDR2 SVGAGI. CDR3 loop: CASSKNRVNTEAFF. The CDR3 coding sequence is TGTGCCAGCAGTAAAAACAGGGTGAACACTGAAGCTTTCTTT.

The V gene is TRBV4-3, the J gene TRBJ2-3; 14 positions match TRBD2. The V gene end was trimmed by 3 bases and the J gene end by 9 bases; junction bases not matched to a gene: 2. Germline lookup yields CDR1 LGHNA and CDR2 YSLEER. The CDR3 has 14 residues. The CDR3 reads CASSQGLAGVTQYF. The CDR3 coding sequence is TGCGCCAGCAGCCAGGGACTAGCGGGGGTAACGCAGTATTTT.

The chain recombines TRBV19 with TRBJ2-2; maybe TRBD1 (6 bases). The CDR3 has 16 amino acids. V was cut by 5 bases and J by 1 base, with 14 bases left in between. Germline CDR1 and CDR2: LNHDA and SQIVND (reference sequence). The CDR3 region is CASSLRTERNTGELFF. CDR3 sequence (DNA): TGTGCCAGTAGTCTCCGGACAGAAAGGAACACCGGGGAGCTGTTTTTT.

The chain is built from TRBV7-3 and TRBJ2-1; 8 nucleotides agree with TRBD2. CDR3 length equals 16 residues. CDR1 is SGHTA, CDR2 FQGTGA, per germline. Trimming cost V 5 bases and J 0 bases; bases outside gene matches: 6. CDR3 sequence (DNA): TGTGCCAGCAGCCTTAGCGGGGCGAGCTCCTACAATGAGCAGTTCTTC. Its protein is CASSLSGASSYNEQFF.

The chain combines TRBV2 with TRBJ1-3, with 7 bases matching TRBD1. Germline loops: CDR1 SNHLY, CDR2 FYNNEI. The CDR3 consists of 14 residues. Unmatched junction bases numbered 6, after V lost 10 bases and J lost 0 bases. CDR3 residues: CATVGQSSGNTIYF. In DNA, the CDR3 is TGTGCCACCGTGGGACAGAGCTCTGGAAACACCATATATTTT.

The gene calls are TRBV18 and TRBJ1-3; 7 nucleotides match TRBD1. CDR1 KGHSH and CDR2 LQKENI come from the germline V gene. V dropped 3 bases and J dropped 0; count of bases not matched to a gene: 5. CDR3 length: 16 amino acids. The CDR3 spells CASSPYTGDSGNTIYF. For the CDR3, the DNA is TGTGCCAGCTCACCTTATACAGGGGACTCTGGAAACACCATATATTTT.

J is TRBJ2-1 and V is TRBV7-3; 10 nucleotides match TRBD1. The V segment lost 5 bases and the J segment 3 bases; nucleotides outside the gene matches: 10. This CDR3 contains 17 residues. CDR1 SGHTA and CDR2 FQGTGA come from the germline V gene. The CDR3 here is CASSLRGGDRGYNEQFF. For the CDR3, the DNA is TGTGCCAGCAGCCTTAGGGGTGGGGACAGGGGCTACAATGAGCAGTTCTTC.

This rearrangement joins TRBV11-3 to TRBJ2-2, with a tentative D call TRBD2 (7 bases). Trimming removed 3 bases at V and 7 bases at J, with 12 bases between. CDR1 is SGHNT and CDR2 is YENEEA in the germline V gene. This CDR3 has 14 residues. The CDR3 is CASSLGGRVGELFF. DNA of the CDR3: TGTGCCAGCAGCTTGGGGGGGCGCGTCGGGGAGCTGTTTTTT.

The J gene is TRBJ1-1, the V gene TRBV7-2, with 11 bases identical to TRBD1. The V segment lost 1 base and the J segment 12 bases; nucleotides outside the gene matches: 10. This CDR3 spans 15 amino acids. CDR1 SGHTA and CDR2 FQGNSA come from the germline V gene. The CDR3 DNA is TGTGCCAGCAGCTTAGGAGGGACAGGGGGGACAAAGTCTTTCTTT. Its protein is CASSLGGTGGTKSFF.

Here the CDR3 reads CASSNHGLAGIPRTGELFF. The CDR3 region has the DNA TGTGCCAGCAGTAACCACGGACTAGCGGGGATTCCGAGAACCGGGGAGCTGTTTTTT. The chain links TRBV6-2 or TRBV6-3 to TRBJ2-2; 12 bases are shared with TRBD2. The CDR3 length is 19 residues. With 5 bases clipped from V and 5 bases from J, the junction kept 15 bases outside the gene matches. The germline CDR1 and CDR2 sequences are MNHEY and SVGEGT.

V is TRBV19 and J is TRBJ1-1; tentatively, D is TRBD1 (6 bases). In germline, CDR1 is LNHDA, CDR2 SQIVND (reference sequence). The CDR3 spans 12 residues. V lost 7 bases to trimming and J lost 9 bases, with 15 bases between them. CDR3 sequence reads: CASIPAGGKAFF. As DNA, the CDR3 is TGTGCCAGTATTCCTGCGGGGGGCAAAGCTTTCTTT.

J is TRBJ2-3 and V is TRBV2; TRBD2 matches at 10 bases. This CDR3 has 14 residues. V gave up 7 bases and J gave up 2 bases; unmatched junction bases: 3. Germline loops: CDR1 SNHLY, CDR2 FYNNEI. In DNA, the CDR3 is TGTGCCAGCAAACTAGCGGGGCCCACAGATACGCAGTATTTT. It codes for CASKLAGPTDTQYF. Full variable domain (missing parts from reference TRBV2 and TRBJ2-3): EPEVTQTPSHQVTQMGQEVILRCVPISNHLYFYWYRQILGQKVEFLVSFYNNEISEKSEIFDDQFSVERPDGSNFTLKIRSTKLEDSAMYFCASKLAGPTDTQYFGPGTRLTVL.

The chain is built from TRBV12-5 and TRBJ1-4; possible D gene TRBD1, 5 bases. The V end lost 0 bases, the J end lost 3 bases, and 11 bases lay between the germline ends. The germline gives CDR1 LGHNT, CDR2 FRNRAP. The CDR3 runs to 16 residues. CDR3 nucleotide sequence: TGTGCTAGTGGTTTGGTAAGAGCAGGGCCTAATGAAAAACTGTTTTTT. Its translation: CASGLVRAGPNEKLFF.